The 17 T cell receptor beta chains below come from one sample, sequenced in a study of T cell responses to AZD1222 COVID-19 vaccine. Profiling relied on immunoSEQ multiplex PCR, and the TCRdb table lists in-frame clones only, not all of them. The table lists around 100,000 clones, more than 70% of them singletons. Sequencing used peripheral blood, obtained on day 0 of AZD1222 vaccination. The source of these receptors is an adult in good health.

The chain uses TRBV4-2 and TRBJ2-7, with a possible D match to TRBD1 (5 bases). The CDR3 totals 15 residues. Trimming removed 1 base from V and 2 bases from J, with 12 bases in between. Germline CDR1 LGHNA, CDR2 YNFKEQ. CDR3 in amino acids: CASSQVGQPTYEQYF. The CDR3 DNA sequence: TGTGCCAGCAGCCAAGTGGGGCAGCCTACCTACGAGCAGTACTTC.

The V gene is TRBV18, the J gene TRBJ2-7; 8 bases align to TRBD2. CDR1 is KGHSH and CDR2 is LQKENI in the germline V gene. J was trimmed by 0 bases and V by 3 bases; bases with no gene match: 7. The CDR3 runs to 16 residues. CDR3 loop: CASSPRKRESSYEQYF. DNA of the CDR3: TGTGCCAGCTCACCCCGGAAGCGGGAGAGCTCCTACGAGCAGTACTTC.

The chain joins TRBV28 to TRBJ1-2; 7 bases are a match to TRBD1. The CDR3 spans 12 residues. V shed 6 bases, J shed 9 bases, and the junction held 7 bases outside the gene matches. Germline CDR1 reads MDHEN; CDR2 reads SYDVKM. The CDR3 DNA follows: TGTGCCAGCAGAACGGGACAGCCAAGCTACACCTTC. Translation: CASRTGQPSYTF.

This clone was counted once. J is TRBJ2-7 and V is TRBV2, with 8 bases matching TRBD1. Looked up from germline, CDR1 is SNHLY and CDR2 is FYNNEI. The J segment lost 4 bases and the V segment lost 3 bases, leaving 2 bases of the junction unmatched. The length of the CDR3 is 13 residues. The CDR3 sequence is CASSDTGGYEQYF. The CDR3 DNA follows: TGTGCCAGCAGTGACACAGGGGGGTACGAGCAGTACTTC.

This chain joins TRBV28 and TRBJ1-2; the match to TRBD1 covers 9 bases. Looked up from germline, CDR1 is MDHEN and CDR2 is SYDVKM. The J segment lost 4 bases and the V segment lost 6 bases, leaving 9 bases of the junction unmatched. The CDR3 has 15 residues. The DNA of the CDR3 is TGTGCCAGCAGCCCGGGACAGGGCAGGAGCTATGGCTACACCTTC. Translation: CASSPGQGRSYGYTF.

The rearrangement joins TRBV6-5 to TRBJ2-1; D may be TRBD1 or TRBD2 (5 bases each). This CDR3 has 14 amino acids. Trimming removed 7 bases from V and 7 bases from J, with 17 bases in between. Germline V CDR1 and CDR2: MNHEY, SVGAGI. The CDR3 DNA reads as TGTGCCAGCATCGAGGGGCCCGCTACGAATGAGCAGTTCTTC. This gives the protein CASIEGPATNEQFF.

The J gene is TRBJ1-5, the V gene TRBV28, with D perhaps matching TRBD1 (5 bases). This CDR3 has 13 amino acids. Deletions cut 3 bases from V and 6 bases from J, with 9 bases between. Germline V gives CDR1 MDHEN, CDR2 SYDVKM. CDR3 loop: CASSLGETQPQHF. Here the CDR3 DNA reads TGTGCCAGCAGTTTGGGGGAGACTCAGCCCCAGCATTTT.

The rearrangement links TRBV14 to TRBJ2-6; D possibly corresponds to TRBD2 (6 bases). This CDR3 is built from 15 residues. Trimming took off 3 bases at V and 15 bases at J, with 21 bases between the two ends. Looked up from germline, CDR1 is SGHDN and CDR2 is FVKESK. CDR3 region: CASSHIYGTPADLTF. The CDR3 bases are TGTGCCAGCAGCCATATATACGGGACTCCAGCAGACCTGACTTTC.

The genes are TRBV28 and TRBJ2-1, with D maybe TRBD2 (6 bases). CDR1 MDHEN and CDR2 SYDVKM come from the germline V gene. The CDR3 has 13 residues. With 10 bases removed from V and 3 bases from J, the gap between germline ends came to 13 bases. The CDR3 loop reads CAIGGQIYNEQFF. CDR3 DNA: TGTGCCATCGGAGGGCAGATCTACAATGAGCAGTTCTTC.

The DNA for the CDR3 is TGTGCCAGCAGCTTAGTGTTAGCGGGGTACAATGAGCAGTTCTTC. Its protein is CASSLVLAGYNEQFF. The V call is TRBV7-2, the J call TRBJ2-1; 8 positions agree with TRBD2. This CDR3 spans 15 amino acids. Germline trimming cut 1 base from V and 4 bases from J; bases unmatched to any gene: 3. CDR1 is SGHTA and CDR2 is FQGNSA in the germline V gene.

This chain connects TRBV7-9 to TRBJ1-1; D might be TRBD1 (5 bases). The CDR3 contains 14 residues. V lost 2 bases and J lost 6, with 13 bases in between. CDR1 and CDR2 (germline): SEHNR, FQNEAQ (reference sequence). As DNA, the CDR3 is TGTGCCAGCAGCTTACCTCAGGGTACGCCTGAAGCTTTCTTT. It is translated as CASSLPQGTPEAFF.

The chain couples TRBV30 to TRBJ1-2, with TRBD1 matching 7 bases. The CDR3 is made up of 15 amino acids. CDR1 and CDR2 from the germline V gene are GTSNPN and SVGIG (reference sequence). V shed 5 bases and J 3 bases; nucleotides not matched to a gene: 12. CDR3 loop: CAWGGQSNYDYGYTF. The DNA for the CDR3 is TGTGCCTGGGGGGGACAGAGCAACTACGACTATGGCTACACCTTC.

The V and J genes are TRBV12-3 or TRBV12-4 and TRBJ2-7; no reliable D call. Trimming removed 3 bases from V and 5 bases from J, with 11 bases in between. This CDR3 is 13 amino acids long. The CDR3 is CASSLIRRNEQYF. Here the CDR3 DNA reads TGTGCCAGCAGTTTGATAAGGCGAAACGAGCAGTACTTC.

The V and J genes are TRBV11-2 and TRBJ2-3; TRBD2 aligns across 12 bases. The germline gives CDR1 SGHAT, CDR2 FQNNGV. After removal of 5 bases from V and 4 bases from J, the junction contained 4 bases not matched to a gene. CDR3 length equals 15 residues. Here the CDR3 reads CASSPRLAGADTQYF. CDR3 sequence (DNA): TGTGCCAGCAGCCCCCGACTAGCGGGAGCAGATACGCAGTATTTT. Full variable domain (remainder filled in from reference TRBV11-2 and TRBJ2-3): EAGVAQSPRYKIIEKRQSVAFWCNPISGHATLYWYQQILGQGPKLLIQFQNNGVVDDSQLPKDRFSAERLKGVDSTLKIQPAKLEDSAVYLCASSPRLAGADTQYFGPGTRLTVL.

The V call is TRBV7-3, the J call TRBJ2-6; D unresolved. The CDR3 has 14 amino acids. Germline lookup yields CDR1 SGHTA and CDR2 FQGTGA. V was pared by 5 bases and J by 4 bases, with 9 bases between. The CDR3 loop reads CASSPRWGANVLTF. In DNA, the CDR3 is TGTGCCAGCAGCCCCCGCTGGGGGGCCAACGTCCTGACTTTC.

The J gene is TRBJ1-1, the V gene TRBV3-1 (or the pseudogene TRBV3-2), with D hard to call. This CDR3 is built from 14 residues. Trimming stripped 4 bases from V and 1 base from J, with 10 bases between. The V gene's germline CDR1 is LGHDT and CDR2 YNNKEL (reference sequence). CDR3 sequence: CASSPQNQNTEAFF. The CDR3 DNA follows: TGTGCCAGCAGCCCACAGAACCAGAACACTGAAGCTTTCTTT.

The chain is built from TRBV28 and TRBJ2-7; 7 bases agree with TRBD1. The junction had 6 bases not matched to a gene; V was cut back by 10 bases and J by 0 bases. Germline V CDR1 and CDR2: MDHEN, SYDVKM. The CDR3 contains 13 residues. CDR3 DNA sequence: TGTGCCACTTTCCGGGACAGCTCCTACGAGCAGTACTTC. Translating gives CATFRDSSYEQYF.